In its sample, the clone carrying this T cell receptor (beta chain) was seen many times. Its specificity is unknown. The data derive from a study of T cells in Graves' hyperthyroidism and ophthalmopathy. General study results and limits: Most expanded thyroid clonotypes above 0.001 also appeared in blood. From stable hyperthyroidism, ophthalmopathy was set apart by a 13 V-J model.

The germline V gene encodes CDR1 SGHRS and CDR2 YFSETQ. Germline trimming cut 6 bases from V and 0 bases from J; bases unmatched to any gene: 13. The CDR3 length is 17 residues. Amplified regions were TCR beta CDR3 sequences from RNA transcripts. In the first-round RT-PCR of the TCR CDR3, the HTBI primer set was used. One entry per CDR3 protein, called by TCRdb with MiXCR from the multiplex PCR reads. Altogether 250,000 to 300,000 distinct CDR3 sequences are present, approximately 15% being singletons, with the ten largest covering over 50%. PBMCs stemmed from around 9.3 ml fresh peripheral blood. Sequencing was carried out using blood. The J gene is TRBJ2-3, the V gene TRBV5-1; 7 bases align to TRBD2. The clonotype was recovered from a woman aged 60 to 75 with Graves' ophthalmopathy. The CDR3 loop is CASTLLGVAGSTDTQYF. In DNA form, the CDR3 reads TGCGCCAGCACCCTCCTTGGGGTAGCGGGCAGCACAGATACGCAGTATTTT. Supplemented by reference TRBV5-1 and TRBJ2-3, the full variable domain reads KAGVTQTPRYLIKTRGQQVTLSCSPISGHRSVSWYQQTPGQGLQFLFEYFSETQRNKGNFPGRFSGRQFSNSRSEMNVSTLELGDSALYLCASTLLGVAGSTDTQYFGPGTRLTVL.